This paragraph reports one T cell receptor (beta chain). The germline V gene has CDR1 SGHDT and CDR2 YYEEEE. V lost 1 base and J 1 base, leaving 10 bases between the germline ends. This CDR3 is built from 15 residues. The data stem from a study of blood T cells in healthy people across ages. A second PCR of roughly 7 to 11 cycles used a sample-barcoded 5' primer and a J-beta primer mix. Via MiXCR, TCRdb re-called the 5' RACE reads, giving one row per CDR3 protein. Among about 2 million distinct CDR3 sequences listed, 40% to 55% were seen once. The clonotype originates from a woman aged 40-49 years in good health. V and J are TRBV5-6 and TRBJ2-3; D gene ambiguous. The sample taken for sequencing was blood. DNA of the CDR3: TGTGCCAGCAGCTTGAATGGGCAGGGCACAGATACGCAGTATTTT. Translation gives CASSLNGQGTDTQYF.